The subject of this entry is one T cell receptor (beta chain). Donors were grouped by their self-reported clinical history. Only in-frame clones appear in the TCRdb table, and some are missing; sequencing was by immunoSEQ multiplex PCR. Here the sample spans roughly 360,000 clones, 80% to 90% being singletons. The data originate from a study of blood T cell repertoires in COVID-19. The germline gives CDR1 KGHSY, CDR2 FQNENV. J was trimmed by 0 bases and V by 4 bases; bases with no gene match: 11. This CDR3 has 17 residues. Specimen: PBMCs or T cells enriched from blood (not recorded which). This clonotype was sampled from a man aged 25 to 45 who had recovered from COVID-19. The genes are TRBV16 and TRBJ1-2; 7 nucleotides align to TRBD1. The CDR3 sequence is CASSLPTGTPSNYGYTF. DNA of the CDR3: TGTGCCAGCAGCCTCCCGACAGGGACTCCATCTAACTATGGCTACACCTTC.